These T cell receptor beta chains were read from a single sample in a study of Graves' ophthalmopathy and Graves' hyperthyroidism. TCRdb re-called the multiplex PCR reads through MiXCR, storing one row per CDR3 protein. The sample includes 400,000 to 500,000 distinct CDR3 sequences, around 21% of them seen just once. Material for sequencing was peripheral blood. Every receptor here comes from a woman aged 18-29 years with stable Graves' hyperthyroidism. The CDR3 runs from the conserved cysteine through the conserved F or W. D genes are given only for firm matches. Clone size is not always given. Where it is, it says once, few, many or a class for expanded clones.

D gene,clone size,V gene,J gene,CDR3 protein,CDR3 DNA
.,few,TRBV5-5,TRBJ1-5,CASSLYGYSNQPQHF,TGTGCCAGCAGCTTGTACGGCTATAGCAATCAGCCCCAGCATTTT
.,many,TRBV30,TRBJ2-7,CAWSVRNEQYF,TGTGCCTGGAGTGTACGAAACGAGCAGTACTTC
.,many,TRBV5-1,TRBJ1-1,CASSLKGGGTEAFF,TGCGCCAGCAGCTTGAAGGGGGGCGGAACTGAAGCTTTCTTT
TRBD1,.,TRBV28,TRBJ2-7,CASSLPGTGVYSYEQYF,TGTGCCAGCAGTTTACCCGGGACAGGAGTTTACTCCTACGAGCAGTACTTC
.,many,TRBV4-2,TRBJ2-7,CASSQDVSLEQYF,TGTGCCAGCAGCCAAGACGTATCCTTAGAGCAGTACTTC
.,.,TRBV30,TRBJ1-1,CAWRDHGNTEAFF,TGTGCCTGGAGGGACCACGGGAACACTGAAGCTTTCTTT
.,many,TRBV7-2,TRBJ2-2,CASSFRRRTGELFF,TGTGCCAGCAGCTTTAGAAGGCGGACCGGGGAGCTGTTTTTT
.,.,TRBV10-3,TRBJ2-5,CAIRGDEGVQETQYF,TGTGCCATCAGGGGGGACGAGGGAGTCCAAGAGACCCAGTACTTC
.,.,TRBV6-5,TRBJ1-6,CASSYSGQGNSPLHF,TGTGCCAGCAGTTACTCGGGCCAGGGTAATTCACCCCTCCACTTT
TRBD1,many,TRBV18,TRBJ2-5,CASSLGQERETQYF,TGTGCCAGCTCATTGGGACAGGAAAGGGAGACCCAGTACTTC
TRBD1,.,TRBV6-1,TRBJ2-7,CASSPLDRPYEQYF,TGTGCCAGCAGTCCGCTGGACAGGCCCTACGAGCAGTACTTC
.,.,TRBV28,TRBJ1-6,CASSLRHSPLHF,TGTGCCAGCAGTTTACGGCATTCACCCCTCCACTTT
.,many,TRBV20-1,TRBJ2-6,CSAIEIGGTGANVLTF,TGCAGTGCCATAGAGATTGGAGGGACTGGGGCCAACGTCCTGACTTTC
TRBD1,.,TRBV6-5,TRBJ1-2,CASSYSKGAFYGYTF,TGTGCCAGCAGTTACTCGAAGGGGGCTTTCTATGGCTACACCTTC
.,many,TRBV6-1,TRBJ1-1,CASFRGLNTEAFF,TGTGCCAGCTTCAGGGGACTGAACACTGAAGCTTTCTTT
TRBD1,many,TRBV5-1,TRBJ2-7,CASSLVGTGSRAEQYF,TGCGCCAGCAGCTTGGTCGGGACAGGGAGTCGGGCCGAGCAGTACTTC
.,many,TRBV12-3/TRBV12-4,TRBJ2-7,CASSLEGVGYEQYF,TGTGCCAGCAGTTTAGAGGGCGTTGGGTACGAGCAGTACTTC
.,.,TRBV2,TRBJ2-7,CASSHRDTVSYEQYF,TGTGCCAGCAGTCACCGGGACACGGTCTCCTACGAGCAGTACTTC
TRBD1,.,TRBV7-2,TRBJ1-1,CASSDRGLVTEAFF,TGTGCCAGCAGCGACAGGGGGCTGGTCACTGAAGCTTTCTTT
TRBD1,.,TRBV18,TRBJ1-2,CASSPPGQGYGYTF,TGTGCCAGCTCACCCCCGGGACAGGGATATGGCTACACCTTC
.,many,TRBV5-5,TRBJ1-2,CASSLEGPYGYTF,TGTGCCAGCAGTTTAGAGGGCCCCTATGGCTACACCTTC
TRBD2,many,TRBV6-2/TRBV6-3,TRBJ2-7,CASSYPGLDEQYF,TGTGCCAGCAGTTACCCCGGACTAGACGAGCAGTACTTC
.,many,TRBV6-2/TRBV6-3,TRBJ2-7,CASTRRGRTYEQYF,TGTGCCAGCACTCGCCGAGGCAGGACGTACGAGCAGTACTTC
TRBD2,many,TRBV29-1,TRBJ2-7,CSVGGGFYEQYF,TGCAGCGTTGGCGGGGGGTTCTACGAGCAGTACTTC
.,many,TRBV6-1,TRBJ2-2,CASIRGTGELFF,TGTGCCAGCATCCGGGGAACCGGGGAGCTGTTTTTT
.,many,TRBV28,TRBJ2-5,CASSRAGGTQETQYF,TGTGCCAGCAGCCGAGCCGGGGGTACTCAAGAGACCCAGTACTTC
.,many,TRBV11-2,TRBJ1-5,CASSLDAGDQPQHF,TGTGCCAGCAGCTTAGATGCAGGGGATCAGCCCCAGCATTTT
TRBD1,many,TRBV12-3/TRBV12-4,TRBJ2-7,CASSLTGVYEQYF,TGTGCCAGCAGTTTAACAGGGGTATACGAGCAGTACTTC
.,many,TRBV7-2,TRBJ2-5,CASSLLETQYF,TGTGCCAGCAGCTTGCTCGAGACCCAGTACTTC
.,many,TRBV2,TRBJ2-4,CASRRFGAENIQYF,TGTGCCAGCAGACGCTTTGGGGCGGAAAACATTCAGTACTTC
TRBD2,many,TRBV20-1,TRBJ2-7,CSARESSGYEQYF,TGCAGTGCTAGAGAGTCTAGCGGCTACGAGCAGTACTTC
.,many,TRBV9,TRBJ1-6,CASSVAGNSPLHF,TGTGCCAGCAGCGTAGCGGGGAATTCACCCCTCCACTTT
TRBD2,many,TRBV2,TRBJ2-5,CASTGATSGGETQYF,TGTGCCAGCACGGGGGCGACTAGCGGGGGCGAGACCCAGTACTTC
TRBD1,.,TRBV3-1,TRBJ2-7,CASSLGTGGNEQYF,TGTGCCAGCAGCCTTGGGACAGGGGGCAACGAGCAGTACTTC
TRBD1,many,TRBV27,TRBJ2-7,CASSSLPGQGTYEQYF,TGTGCCAGCAGTTCCCTCCCCGGACAGGGAACCTACGAGCAGTACTTC
TRBD1,many,TRBV20-1,TRBJ2-7,CSASTGAYEQYF,TGCAGTGCAAGCACAGGGGCCTACGAGCAGTACTTC
TRBD1,many,TRBV29-1,TRBJ2-7,CSVEILDRGYEQYF,TGCAGCGTTGAAATTTTGGACAGGGGTTACGAGCAGTACTTC
.,.,TRBV19,TRBJ1-5,CASSIPPVQPQHF,TGTGCCAGTAGTATACCCCCAGTACAGCCCCAGCATTTT
.,many,TRBV2,TRBJ1-5,CASSPTGTQGNQPQHF,TGTGCCAGCAGTCCAACCGGGACCCAGGGAAATCAGCCCCAGCATTTT
TRBD2,.,TRBV18,TRBJ2-5,CASSPTSGSRETQYF,TGTGCCAGCTCTCCTACTAGCGGGAGTAGGGAGACCCAGTACTTC
.,.,TRBV7-9,TRBJ2-7,CASSLTNVGYEQYF,TGTGCCAGCAGCTTAACGAACGTAGGCTACGAGCAGTACTTC
.,few,TRBV6-5,TRBJ1-1,CASSYSGTHKAFF,TGTGCCAGCAGTTATTCCGGGACACACAAAGCTTTCTTT
TRBD1,many,TRBV28,TRBJ1-5,CASSFPTGTGNNQPQHF,TGTGCCAGCAGTTTCCCTACCGGGACAGGGAACAATCAGCCCCAGCATTTT
TRBD2,many,TRBV29-1,TRBJ2-5,CSVEGAGETQYF,TGCAGCGTTGAAGGAGCGGGGGAGACCCAGTACTTC
TRBD1,once,TRBV12-3/TRBV12-4,TRBJ1-2,CASSLGTGYRF,TGTGCCAGCAGTTTAGGGACAGGGTATCGTTTC
.,many,TRBV7-2,TRBJ2-7,CASSLLTGFTEQYF,TGTGCCAGCAGTTTACTGACAGGCTTTACCGAGCAGTACTTC
TRBD2,many,TRBV15,TRBJ2-5,CATSKFTSGGALRETQYF,TGTGCCACCAGCAAGTTTACTAGCGGGGGGGCCTTACGAGAGACCCAGTACTTC
TRBD1,.,TRBV10-3,TRBJ1-6,CAISASRDRENSPLHF,TGTGCCATCAGTGCCTCTCGGGACAGGGAGAATTCACCCCTCCACTTT
.,many,TRBV15,TRBJ1-2,CATSSFHAGAYGYTF,TGTGCCACCAGCAGCTTCCACGCAGGGGCCTATGGCTACACCTTC
.,.,TRBV12-3/TRBV12-4,TRBJ2-7,CASSLGRQGKEQYF,TGTGCCAGCAGTTTAGGCCGCCAGGGGAAGGAGCAGTACTTC
TRBD2,.,TRBV11-2,TRBJ2-5,CASSLGSSGPETQYF,TGTGCCAGCAGCTTAGGCTCTAGCGGGCCAGAGACCCAGTACTTC